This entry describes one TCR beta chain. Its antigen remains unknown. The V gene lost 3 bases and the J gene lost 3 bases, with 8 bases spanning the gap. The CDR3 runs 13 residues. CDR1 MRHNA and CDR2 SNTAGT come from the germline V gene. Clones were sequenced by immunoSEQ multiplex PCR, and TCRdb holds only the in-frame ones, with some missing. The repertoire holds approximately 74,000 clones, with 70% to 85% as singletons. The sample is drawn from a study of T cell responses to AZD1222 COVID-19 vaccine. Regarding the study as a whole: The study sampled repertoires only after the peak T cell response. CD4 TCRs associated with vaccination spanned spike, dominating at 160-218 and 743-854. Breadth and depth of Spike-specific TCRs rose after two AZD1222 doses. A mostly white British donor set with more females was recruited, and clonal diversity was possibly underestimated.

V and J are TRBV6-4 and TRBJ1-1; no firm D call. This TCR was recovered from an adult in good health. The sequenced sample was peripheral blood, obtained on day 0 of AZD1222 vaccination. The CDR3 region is CASSESDYTEAFF. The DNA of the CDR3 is TGTGCCAGCAGTGAATCGGACTACACTGAAGCTTTCTTT.